This T cell receptor beta chain was identified in a study of blood T cell repertoires in COVID-19. Looking at the study overall: PBMCs, B-cell-depleted T cells, or T cells were the source of the cDNA or gDNA that made up the material.

V was shortened by 2 bases and J by 2 bases, with 9 bases between the two germline ends. Germline V gene lookup returns CDR1 SEHNR and CDR2 FQNEAQ (reference sequence). The CDR3 spans 14 residues. Some clones are missing from TCRdb's copy, which holds only in-frame ones; the method was immunoSEQ multiplex PCR. Here the sample spans some 110,000 clones, approximately 80% being singletons. The sequencing input was peripheral blood. The V gene is TRBV7-9, the J gene TRBJ2-5; no reliable D call. This sequence was found in a woman in her seventies with acute or convalescent COVID-19. CDR3: CASSLLAEQETQYF. The CDR3 bases are TGTGCCAGCAGCTTACTGGCGGAACAAGAGACCCAGTACTTC.